The 13 T cell receptor beta chains presented below share a single source sample, sequenced in a study of identical twins. TCRdb processed the 5' RACE reads anew with MiXCR; each CDR3 protein has one entry. The sample includes 400,000 to 650,000 distinct CDR3 sequences, 20% to 25% of them seen just once. The sample was also reused in another study, on T cells expressing NK-cell markers.

Material: CD4+ T cells sorted from blood. The receptors shown here come from a woman under 30 in good health.

This chain uses TRBV11-1 with TRBJ2-3, with 7 bases fitting TRBD2. Germline CDR1 is SGHAT and CDR2 is FQDESV (reference sequence). V gave up 1 base and J gave up 10 bases; unmatched junction bases: 5. This CDR3 contains 13 residues. In nucleotides, the CDR3 is TGTGCCAGCAGCTTAGTTCGACTAGCTTCGCAGTATTTT. This sequence encodes CASSLVRLASQYF.

This chain joins TRBV21-1 and TRBJ2-1; TRBD2 is the table's D call, not checked against the DNA. TRBV21-1 is marked as a pseudogene. The CDR3 sequence is 16 residues long. CDR3 residues: CASTARGPSSYNEQFF. In nucleotides, the CDR3 is TGTGCCAGCACCGCGCGGGGGCCCAGCTCCTACAATGAGCAGTTCTTC.

The chain is built from TRBV20-1 and TRBJ2-1, with D possibly matching TRBD2 (6 bases). V lost 4 bases and J 7 bases, leaving 11 bases between the germline ends. CDR1 DFQATT and CDR2 SNEGSKA come from the germline V gene (reference sequence). The CDR3 is made up of 12 amino acids. CDR3 sequence: CSAIDRGNEQFF. The CDR3 bases are TGCAGTGCTATAGATCGGGGGAATGAGCAGTTCTTC.

The CDR3 spells CASSPGPTEAFF. CDR3 DNA sequence: TGTGCCAGTTCCCCAGGTCCGACTGAAGCTTTCTTT. The chain couples TRBV19 to TRBJ1-1; D not resolved. Trimming pared 8 bases from V and 5 bases from J, leaving 12 bases between. CDR3 length equals 12 residues. Germline V gives CDR1 LNHDA, CDR2 SQIVND (reference sequence).

The chain employs TRBV7-9 and TRBJ1-4; TRBD1 matches 9 bases. Germline V gene sequence: CDR1 SEHNR, CDR2 FQNEAQ (reference sequence). The trim removed 2 bases at V and 5 bases at J, leaving 6 bases unmatched. The CDR3 spans 16 residues. Written as DNA, the CDR3 is TGTGCCAGCAGCTTAACTCCGGGACAGGGCAATGAAAAACTGTTTTTT. Its translation is CASSLTPGQGNEKLFF.

The rearrangement links TRBV14 to TRBJ2-1; 9 nucleotides agree with TRBD1. Per the germline V gene, CDR1 is SGHDN and CDR2 is FVKESK. The V and J ends lost 3 bases and 10 bases, in that order; junction bases with no gene match: 10. This CDR3 spans 15 amino acids. The CDR3 DNA follows: TGTGCCAGCAGCCACGGGGGGACAGGGTCGGGGGAGCAGTTCTTC. Encoded protein: CASSHGGTGSGEQFF.

The CDR3 loop reads CSARRLGNTGELFF. DNA of the CDR3: TGCAGTGCTAGACGGTTGGGAAACACCGGGGAGCTGTTTTTT. The chain couples TRBV20-1 to TRBJ2-2; D remains unclear. CDR1 is DFQATT, CDR2 SNEGSKA, per germline (reference sequence). Trimming removed 2 bases from V and 2 bases from J, with 9 bases in between. The CDR3 is 14 amino acids.

This clonotype was counted between two and nine times. The chain recombines TRBV20-1 with TRBJ2-5; D not resolved. V gave up 0 bases and J gave up 5 bases, with 10 bases separating them. The CDR3 extends over 13 amino acids. CDR1 DFQATT and CDR2 SNEGSKA come from the germline V gene (reference sequence). The CDR3 DNA reads TGCAGTGCTAGAGAATGGGGTGCGGAGACCCAGTACTTC. Translated, it gives CSAREWGAETQYF.

This clonotype was detected a few times. V and J are TRBV12-3 or TRBV12-4 and TRBJ2-1, with TRBD2 identical over 12 bases. The CDR3 has 17 residues. V was clipped by 3 bases and J by 3 bases; unmatched bases: 6. CDR3 nucleotides: TGTGCCAGCAGTTTGGTCCTAGCGGGAGGGCTCTACAATGAGCAGTTCTTC. Protein sequence: CASSLVLAGGLYNEQFF.

The genes are TRBV6-5 and TRBJ2-1, with D possibly being TRBD2 (5 bases). Germline-derived CDR1 and CDR2 are MNHEY and SVGAGI. This CDR3 comprises 14 residues. The germline V and J ends were trimmed by 0 bases and 14 bases, with 17 bases remaining between them. The CDR3 DNA reads TGTGCCAGCAGTTACTCGAGGGCTCCGACTCAAAAGTTCTTC. As protein: CASSYSRAPTQKFF.

This clonotype was found a few times. This sequence joins TRBV30 and TRBJ2-3; D may be TRBD1 (6 bases). The V end was cut by 3 bases, the J end by 0 bases, with 16 bases between. The CDR3 is made up of 16 amino acids. Germline CDR1 is GTSNPN and CDR2 is SVGIG (reference sequence). The CDR3 spells CAWSHGGHKSTDTQYF. The DNA of the CDR3 is TGTGCCTGGAGCCATGGGGGACACAAAAGCACAGATACGCAGTATTTT.

The chain couples TRBV29-1 to TRBJ1-1; 9 bases map to TRBD1. The V gene's germline CDR1 is SQVTM and CDR2 ANQGSEA. With 6 bases clipped from V and 0 bases from J, the junction kept 5 bases outside the gene matches. The CDR3 length is 14 residues. The CDR3 region is CSVLDRGMNTEAFF. The DNA for the CDR3 is TGCAGCGTGCTGGACAGGGGAATGAACACTGAAGCTTTCTTT. The whole variable domain, filled in from reference TRBV29-1 and TRBJ1-1, reads SAVISQKPSRDICQRGTSLTIQCQVDSQVTMMFWYRQQPGQSLTLIATANQGSEATYESGFVIDKFPISRPNLTFSTLTVSNMSPEDSSIYLCSVLDRGMNTEAFFGQGTRLTVV.

This clonotype was picked up a small number of times. The chain is built from TRBV11-2 and TRBJ2-3, with D hard to call. V was cut by 7 bases and J by 0 bases, with 14 bases left in between. This CDR3 spans 15 amino acids. The V gene's germline CDR1 is SGHAT and CDR2 FQNNGV. The CDR3 DNA follows: TGTGCCAGCACCCTAATCCCAACTAGCACAGATACGCAGTATTTT. This encodes CASTLIPTSTDTQYF.